This T cell receptor beta chain was obtained from a study of blood T cell repertoires in COVID-19. Study-wide context: Samples taken during acute and convalescent COVID-19 were collected in the United States, Italy and Spain. PBMCs, B-cell-depleted T cells, or T cells provided the cDNA or gDNA that made up the material.

In the authors' methods: Amplification of reference gene primers provided the estimated nucleated cell counts. TCRdb's table, derived via immunoSEQ multiplex PCR, lists solely in-frame clones and lacks some. The V and J calls and clone size come from that table; D and trimming were worked out from the DNA. The data show about 25,000 clones, over 75% seen once. The CDR3 loop spans 13 amino acids. Germline V gene sequence: CDR1 SGHDT, CDR2 YYEEEE. The germline V and J ends were trimmed by 0 bases and 7 bases, with 10 bases remaining between them. The chain joins TRBV5-6 to TRBJ1-2; D gene ambiguous. The TCR sequence derives from an elderly woman with acute or convalescent COVID-19. The sample comprised peripheral blood. CDR3 residues: CASSLGGSRGYTF. The CDR3 DNA reads TGTGCCAGCAGCTTGGGAGGGAGTCGTGGCTACACCTTC. Together with reference TRBV5-6 and TRBJ1-2, the CDR3 gives the full variable domain: DAGVTQSPTHLIKTRGQQVTLRCSPKSGHDTVSWYQQALGQGPQFIFQYYEEEERQRGNFPDRFSGHQFPNYSSELNVNALLLGDSALYLCASSLGGSRGYTFGSGTRLTVV.